What follows is one T cell receptor (beta chain) and its context. This sample is drawn from a study of PD-L1 blockade in urothelial cancer. Study details: Prior chemotherapy regimens per patient numbered 0 to 3. The analyses of blood took place 3 weeks (second dose) and 6 weeks after treatment start. Blood gave a median 141,255 T cells.

Germline CDR1 is MNHEY and CDR2 is SMNVEV (reference sequence). Trimming shortened V by 6 bases and J by 8 bases, and 32 bases separated the two germline ends. The CDR3 is made up of 19 amino acids. The time point denotes: pretreatment peripheral blood. Pretreatment sampling and on-treatment sampling together yielded between 1 and 8 samples for each patient. This table comes from immunoSEQ multiplex PCR, and its TCRdb copy is limited to in-frame clones, with some not included. Here the sample spans approximately 70,000 clones, over 80% being singletons. This receptor was taken from a woman in her 70s with urothelial cancer. This chain links TRBV27 with TRBJ2-1; tentative D call: TRBD2 (6 bases). The sequences come from PBMCs, collected around atezolizumab (anti-PD-L1) treatment. CDR3 coding DNA: TGTGCCAGCAGAACGATTTCTAGCTGGAGGGAAGAATCATTTCATGAGCAGTTCTTC. Protein: CASRTISSWREESFHEQFF.